The clone carrying this T cell receptor (beta chain) was recorded at least ten times. This sample's time point: pre-sensitization, week 0. Treatment noted: therapeutic diphenylcyclopropenone sensitization with weekly scalp DPC. The source of the sample is a study of human T cells and chemical hapten exposure. Across the study: TCR yield per sample varied, mainly due to pooled library volumes.

V lost 6 bases and J lost 0, with 14 bases in between. The CDR3 consists of 15 residues. CDR1 and CDR2 (germline): SQVTM, ANQGSEA. TCRdb reprocessed the RACE reads with MiXCR, giving one entry per CDR3 protein. This table has 300,000 to 400,000 distinct CDR3 sequences, 4% to 6% appearing once. The sequenced sample was whole blood, obtained in connection with sensitization to the hapten diphenylcyclopropenone (DPC). This chain links TRBV29-1 with TRBJ2-2, with D perhaps matching TRBD1 (6 bases). This sequence was found in a woman in her 50s with alopecia areata. Some clones in this sample may be carry-over from other donors' samples. The CDR3 protein is CSVTTGTANTGELFF. The CDR3 coding sequence is TGCAGCGTGACGACAGGAACCGCGAACACCGGGGAGCTGTTTTTT.